This T cell receptor (beta chain) was identified during a study of early T cells in non-severe SARS-CoV-2 infection. The CDR3 length is 16 residues. The V gene lost 7 bases and the J gene lost 5 bases, with 21 bases spanning the gap. Germline loops: CDR1 WSHSY, CDR2 SAAADI. This clonotype was detected many times. TCRdb ran MiXCR on the 5' RACE reads and lists one entry per CDR3 protein. The table has 39,000 or so distinct CDR3 sequences, 5.5% seen once; the top ten hold 4.4%. The receptor was isolated from an adult who was a healthcare worker with PCR-confirmed SARS-CoV-2 infection or an uninfected control (not recorded which). The sample here was whole blood, taken at baseline. The chain employs TRBV10-2 and TRBJ2-1; D may correspond to TRBD1 or TRBD2 (5 bases each). CDR3 coding DNA: TGCGCCAGCACCGGGGAGACAGACCGAATCCACAATGAGCAGTTCTTC. It translates to CASTGETDRIHNEQFF.